What follows describes a single T cell receptor (beta chain). Its antigen is not identified. The data are from a study of cytomegalovirus exposure and HLA in healthy donors. Libraries were prepared by immunoSEQ multiplex PCR; TCRdb keeps only in-frame clonotypes and omits some of them. The sample lists around 61,000 clones; nearly 95% were seen once. The study's findings and limits: In vitro testing confirmed a few CMV-associated chains as specific for CMV antigens. Per published reports, the classifier diagnosed cytomegalovirus status with high specificity and sensitivity.

The TCR sequence derives from a young man in good health and CMV-seropositive. Sequencing used PBMCs.

In DNA form, the CDR3 reads TGTGCCAGCAGCTCGAGACTAGCGGGATGGGGTGAGCAGTTCTTC. It encodes CASSSRLAGWGEQFF. V usage is TRBV7-9 and J usage is TRBJ2-1; the match to TRBD2 covers 11 bases. CDR1 and CDR2 (germline): SEHNR, FQNEAQ (reference sequence). Trimming removed 4 bases from V and 9 bases from J; junction bases left unmatched: 8. The CDR3 length is 15 residues.